This passage covers 32 T cell receptor beta chains from one sample sequenced in a study of blood T cell repertoires in COVID-19. Assay: immunoSEQ multiplex PCR; the TCRdb copy retains only in-frame clones and omits some. The repertoire holds approximately 200,000 clones, with about four fifths as singletons. What was sequenced was peripheral blood. The receptor set was obtained from a woman between 40 and 55 years old with COVID-19, enrolled during active disease.

The chain is built from TRBV6-5 and TRBJ2-7; TRBD1 matches 9 bases. V was clipped by 0 bases and J by 7 bases; unmatched bases: 7. The CDR3 loop spans 15 amino acids. CDR1 is MNHEY and CDR2 is SVGAGI in the germline V gene. The CDR3 sequence is CASSYSSDRGREQYF. Here the CDR3 DNA reads TGTGCCAGCAGTTACTCCTCGGACAGGGGAAGAGAGCAGTACTTC.

The chain recombines TRBV5-1 with TRBJ2-3, with D possibly matching TRBD1 (5 bases). The CDR3 spans 15 residues. Deletions cut 3 bases from V and 6 bases from J, with 17 bases between. CDR1 and CDR2 (germline): SGHRS, YFSETQ. CDR3 nucleotide sequence: TGCGCCAGCAGCTGGCGCTACTCAGGGCCCGATACGCAGTATTTT. Translating it yields CASSWRYSGPDTQYF.

The chain couples TRBV6-2 or TRBV6-3 to TRBJ1-1; unclear D gene. This CDR3 is built from 14 residues. V was clipped by 3 bases and J by 4 bases, with 12 bases between them. The V gene's germline CDR1 is MNHEY and CDR2 SVGEGT. The chain's CDR3 is CASSYPQEVTEAFF. In DNA form, the CDR3 reads TGTGCCAGCAGTTATCCCCAGGAGGTCACTGAAGCTTTCTTT.

The chain joins TRBV10-3 to TRBJ2-5; TRBD2 is a possible D gene (5 bases). The germline V gene encodes CDR1 ENHRY and CDR2 SYGVKD. Trimming shortened V by 4 bases and J by 0 bases, and 15 bases separated the two germline ends. This CDR3 contains 16 residues. The chain's CDR3 is CAISGRTSGNQETQYF. The CDR3 DNA sequence: TGTGCCATCAGTGGCCGGACGTCCGGGAACCAAGAGACCCAGTACTTC.

Note on this clone: Compared with germline, one end of the junction differs, possibly owing to a read error. The chain carries TRBV5-1 and TRBJ2-5, with 7 bases identical to TRBD1. Germline V gives CDR1 SGHRS, CDR2 YFSETQ. The CDR3 has 14 amino acids. The CDR3: CASSPGTARESQYF. In DNA form, the CDR3 reads TGCGCCAGCAGCCCCGGGACAGCAAGAGAGTCCCAGTACTTC.

The chain is built from TRBV5-1 and TRBJ2-2; 8 bases match TRBD1. With V trimmed by 4 bases and J by 5 bases, 10 bases remained unmatched. The CDR3 runs to 16 residues. Germline CDR1 and CDR2: SGHRS and YFSETQ. CDR3 nucleotide sequence: TGCGCCAGCAGCCTACCGGGACAGGTGGGGACCGGGGAGCTGTTTTTT. It encodes CASSLPGQVGTGELFF.

This clone was seen repeatedly, ten times or more. This rearrangement joins TRBV10-2 to TRBJ2-7; 8 bases map to TRBD2. This CDR3 is built from 14 residues. Per the germline V gene, CDR1 is WSHSY and CDR2 is SAAADI. Losses at the gene ends were 8 bases for V and 1 base for J; bases not matched to a gene: 7. CDR3 residues: CASSGTRVSYEQYF. CDR3 sequence (DNA): TGCGCCAGCTCCGGGACTAGAGTTTCCTACGAGCAGTACTTC.

This clone has a count of ten or more. The chain couples TRBV27 to TRBJ1-5, with a tentative D call TRBD1 (6 bases). V lost 2 bases and J lost 4, with 9 bases in between. Germline-derived CDR1 and CDR2 are MNHEY and SMNVEV (reference sequence). The CDR3 runs 14 residues. The CDR3 loop reads CASSLDRWNQPQHF. CDR3 nucleotide sequence: TGTGCCAGCAGTTTAGACAGGTGGAATCAGCCCCAGCATTTT.

This clone was counted once. The CDR3 spells CASSPPGTGHSPLHF. In nucleotides, the CDR3 is TGTGCCAGCTCACCACCCGGGACAGGTCATTCACCCCTCCACTTT. The chain uses TRBV18 and TRBJ1-6; 8 nucleotides line up with TRBD1. There are 15 residues in the CDR3. The germline gives CDR1 KGHSH, CDR2 LQKENI. With 0 bases clipped from V and 8 bases from J, the junction kept 3 bases outside the gene matches.

The CDR3 nucleotides read TGTGCCAGTAGTACACAGGGGAGAGAGGCAACCGGCCCCTTGGGGACCCAGCATTTT. Translated, it gives CASSTQGREATGPLGTQHF. The chain joins TRBV19 to TRBJ1-5; TRBD1 matches at 7 bases. Germline V gives CDR1 LNHDA, CDR2 SQIVND (reference sequence). V lost 4 bases, J lost 11 bases, and 26 bases stayed unmatched. The CDR3 is 19 amino acids.

The chain carries TRBV21-1 and TRBJ1-4. TRBV21-1 is a known pseudogene. This CDR3 contains 15 residues. CDR3 nucleotides: TGTGCCAGCAGCAGTTACCCCCGAGTTAATGAAAAACTGTTTTTT. Amino acid sequence: CASSSYPRVNEKLFF.

This chain links TRBV19 with TRBJ2-7; 7 positions agree with TRBD2. This CDR3 is 14 amino acids long. The trim removed 6 bases at V and 6 bases at J, leaving 11 bases unmatched. Per the germline V gene, CDR1 is LNHDA and CDR2 is SQIVND (reference sequence). CDR3 coding DNA: TGTGCCAGTAGAAGGGCGGGAGAGGGCCTCGAGCAGTACTTC. Translated, it gives CASRRAGEGLEQYF.

This CDR3 reads CASSQAGQGSYGYTF. CDR3 DNA sequence: TGCGCCAGCAGCCAAGCGGGACAGGGGTCCTATGGCTACACCTTC. This chain links TRBV5-1 with TRBJ1-2; TRBD1 aligns across 10 bases. The V segment lost 4 bases and the J segment 4 bases; nucleotides outside the gene matches: 7. Germline assignment: CDR1 SGHRS and CDR2 YFSETQ. The CDR3 has 15 amino acids.

This sequence joins TRBV9 and TRBJ2-2; TRBD1 is a possible D gene (6 bases). V was trimmed by 4 bases and J by 4 bases, leaving 17 bases between them. Germline loops: CDR1 SGDLS, CDR2 YYNGEE. The CDR3 is 16 amino acids. The CDR3 DNA follows: TGTGCCAGCAGCCAATTACAGGGTTCCCCCACCGGGGAGCTGTTTTTT. Encoded protein: CASSQLQGSPTGELFF.

This chain connects TRBV3-1 (or the pseudogene TRBV3-2) to TRBJ2-7, with 11 bases that match TRBD2. V was clipped by 4 bases and J by 0 bases; unmatched bases: 2. Germline V gene lookup returns CDR1 LGHDT and CDR2 YNNKEL (reference sequence). This CDR3 contains 15 residues. CDR3 loop: CASSPGLAGSYEQYF. The CDR3 nucleotides read TGTGCCAGCAGCCCAGGACTAGCGGGCTCCTACGAGCAGTACTTC.

This clone was seen only once. The chain combines TRBV3-1 (or the pseudogene TRBV3-2) with TRBJ1-2; D is unresolved. V was clipped by 7 bases and J by 9 bases, with 24 bases between them. Per germline, CDR1 LGHDT and CDR2 YNNKEL (reference sequence). The CDR3 extends over 15 amino acids. CDR3 amino acids: CASTLRGNGPGSYTF. The DNA of the CDR3 is TGTGCCAGCACCCTAAGAGGAAACGGTCCCGGGAGCTACACCTTC.

Turning to this clone: The junction does not match germline at one end; this may be a read error. V and J are TRBV12-3 or TRBV12-4 and TRBJ2-1, with D possibly being TRBD2 (6 bases). The CDR3 has 13 amino acids. DNA for the CDR3: TGTACCAGCAGTTGGGGGGACTACAATGAGCAGTTCTTC. Translated: CTSSWGDYNEQFF.

The chain uses TRBV27 and TRBJ1-2; D might be TRBD1 (5 bases). Germline V gives CDR1 MNHEY, CDR2 SMNVEV (reference sequence). V lost 7 bases and J lost 4, with 13 bases in between. The length of the CDR3 is 13 residues. CDR3 DNA sequence: TGTGCCAGCACCCCAGGGTATAGCTATGGCTACACCTTC. This codes for CASTPGYSYGYTF.

The chain joins TRBV9 to TRBJ2-5; TRBD2 agrees at 7 bases. V trimming: 4 bases; J trimming: 5 bases; junction bases outside the gene matches: 11. Germline lookup yields CDR1 SGDLS and CDR2 YYNGEE. The length of the CDR3 is 15 residues. CDR3: CASSTQAGRGETQYF. The CDR3 bases are TGTGCCAGCAGCACCCAAGCGGGAAGGGGTGAGACCCAGTACTTC.

The chain joins TRBV27 to TRBJ2-3; possibly TRBD2 for D (6 bases). The ends were cut back, 4 bases at V and 3 bases at J, with 17 bases in the middle. This CDR3 spans 16 amino acids. Germline lookup yields CDR1 MNHEY and CDR2 SMNVEV (reference sequence). CDR3 residues: CASSSLGGIGTDTQYF. As DNA, the CDR3 is TGTGCCAGCAGTTCCCTCGGGGGAATTGGGACAGATACGCAGTATTTT.

This chain joins TRBV2 and TRBJ1-6; no reliable D call. Per germline, CDR1 SNHLY and CDR2 FYNNEI. The CDR3 runs 14 residues. The ends were cut back, 8 bases at V and 3 bases at J, with 11 bases in the middle. The CDR3 sequence is CASSRRSYNSPLHF. DNA for the CDR3: TGTGCCAGCTCCCGTCGCAGCTATAATTCACCCCTCCACTTT.

The chain employs TRBV5-1 and TRBJ1-2; 8 bases agree with TRBD1. CDR3 length equals 17 residues. Germline-derived CDR1 and CDR2 are SGHRS and YFSETQ. V dropped 0 bases and J dropped 1; count of bases not matched to a gene: 8. CDR3 loop: CASSLELRGPINYGYTF. DNA of the CDR3: TGCGCCAGCAGCTTGGAACTCAGGGGGCCAATTAACTATGGCTACACCTTC. Full variable domain (missing parts from reference TRBV5-1 and TRBJ1-2): KAGVTQTPRYLIKTRGQQVTLSCSPISGHRSVSWYQQTPGQGLQFLFEYFSETQRNKGNFPGRFSGRQFSNSRSEMNVSTLELGDSALYLCASSLELRGPINYGYTFGSGTRLTVV.

This clone was observed a handful of times. The V and J genes are TRBV5-1 and TRBJ2-5; D is perhaps TRBD1 (6 bases). This CDR3 spans 16 amino acids. In germline, CDR1 is SGHRS, CDR2 YFSETQ. Trimming left V 4 bases short and J 1 base short, with 17 bases between. The CDR3 DNA is TGCGCCAGCAGCGCCGACGTGGCAGGGGCCCAAGAGACCCAGTACTTC. Translating it yields CASSADVAGAQETQYF.

V and J are TRBV14 and TRBJ2-6; a possible D gene is TRBD2 (5 bases). Trimming left V 4 bases short and J 5 bases short, with 15 bases between. CDR1 and CDR2 (germline): SGHDN, FVKESK. This CDR3 comprises 16 residues. The CDR3 coding sequence is TGTGCCAGCAGCCCCGCGGGCGGGTGGTGGGCCAACGTCCTGACTTTC. As protein: CASSPAGGWWANVLTF.

This rearrangement joins TRBV3-1 (or the pseudogene TRBV3-2) to TRBJ2-1, with D maybe TRBD2 (5 bases). Trimming pared 11 bases from V and 0 bases from J, leaving 11 bases between. CDR3 length equals 13 residues. In germline, CDR1 is LGHDT, CDR2 YNNKEL (reference sequence). This CDR3 is CASGEGSYNEQFF. In nucleotides, the CDR3 is TGTGCCTCAGGCGAGGGCTCCTACAATGAGCAGTTCTTC.

The rearrangement uses TRBV5-1 and TRBJ1-1, with TRBD1 matching over 7 bases. The CDR3 is 14 amino acids. V shed 4 bases, J shed 3 bases, and the junction held 6 bases outside the gene matches. In germline, CDR1 is SGHRS, CDR2 YFSETQ. Here the CDR3 DNA reads TGCGCCAGCAGCATGACAGGGCCCGACACTGAAGCTTTCTTT. Protein product: CASSMTGPDTEAFF.

The J gene is TRBJ1-1, the V gene TRBV27; 8 positions agree with TRBD1. The CDR3 totals 18 residues. Germline V gene data show CDR1 as MNHEY and CDR2 as SMNVEV (reference sequence). V lost 4 bases, J lost 5 bases, and 18 bases stayed unmatched. CDR3 sequence (DNA): TGTGCCAGCAGTTATACTGGACAGGGTTATTTTGGAGGGACTGAAGCTTTCTTT. This codes for CASSYTGQGYFGGTEAFF.

The chain has TRBV10-3 and TRBJ1-1, with D maybe TRBD1 (6 bases). The germline V gene encodes CDR1 ENHRY and CDR2 SYGVKD. Trimming shortened V by 5 bases and J by 4 bases, and 11 bases separated the two germline ends. The length of the CDR3 is 13 residues. The CDR3 DNA is TGTGCCATCAGTCCACAGGGTATCACTGAAGCTTTCTTT. It yields the protein CAISPQGITEAFF.

The chain links TRBV5-5 to TRBJ2-3; TRBD2 is a possible D gene (6 bases). Germline loops: CDR1 SGHKS, CDR2 YYEKEE (reference sequence). With 4 bases removed from V and 7 bases from J, the gap between germline ends came to 10 bases. The CDR3 is 12 amino acids. The CDR3: CASSGGVNTQYF. CDR3 DNA: TGTGCCAGCAGCGGAGGGGTAAATACGCAGTATTTT.

This clone was seen a handful of times. The J gene is TRBJ2-7, the V gene TRBV13; the D gene is possibly TRBD1 (6 bases). Trimming took 1 base from V and 0 from J, leaving 10 bases between them. The CDR3 runs to 15 residues. CDR1 and CDR2 from the germline V gene are PRHDT and FYEKMQ (reference sequence). CDR3 in DNA: TGTGCCAGCAGCTTAGCGGTGACAGGCTCCTACGAGCAGTACTTC. Amino acid sequence: CASSLAVTGSYEQYF.

The CDR3 loop reads CASSQVGDRGYEQYF. As DNA, the CDR3 is TGTGCCAGCAGCCAAGTAGGAGACAGGGGGTACGAGCAGTACTTC. The V call is TRBV4-2, the J call TRBJ2-7; 9 nucleotides match TRBD1. CDR1 is LGHNA and CDR2 is YNFKEQ in the germline V gene. V shed 1 base, J shed 4 bases, and the junction held 5 bases outside the gene matches. This CDR3 is 15 amino acids long.

This chain joins TRBV30 and TRBJ2-7, with TRBD1 matching over 8 bases. With V trimmed by 8 bases and J by 9 bases, 18 bases remained unmatched. This CDR3 spans 14 amino acids. The germline CDR1 and CDR2 sequences are GTSNPN and SVGIG (reference sequence). The CDR3 region is CARSAGTGPTPQYF. The CDR3 region has the DNA TGTGCCCGCTCCGCGGGGACAGGTCCCACCCCGCAGTACTTC. Filled out from reference TRBV30 and TRBJ2-7, the complete variable domain reads SQTIHQWPATLVQPVGSPLSLECTVEGTSNPNLYWYRQAAGRGLQLLFYSVGIGQISSEVPQNLSASRPQDRQFILSSKKLLLSDSGFYLCARSAGTGPTPQYFGPGTRLTVT.